Below, 8 T cell receptor beta chains from the same sample are listed, as sequenced in a study of T cell repertoires in urothelial bladder cancer. Measured with immunoSEQ multiplex PCR; TCRdb has only the in-frame clones, and not every one. The table includes hundreds of clones, approximately 72% detected once. Sequences were obtained from tumor-infiltrating cells from bladder cancer. The receptors originated from a human donor with urothelial carcinoma.

V usage is TRBV4-1 and J usage is TRBJ2-7, with 7 bases aligning to TRBD2. From germline, CDR1 is MGHRA and CDR2 YSYEKL. The J segment lost 3 bases and the V segment lost 0 bases, leaving 8 bases of the junction unmatched. The CDR3 extends over 16 amino acids. CDR3 in amino acids: CASSQEGGRADYEQYF. The CDR3 nucleotides are TGCGCCAGCAGCCAAGAAGGAGGGAGGGCCGACTACGAGCAGTACTTC.

The chain employs TRBV19 and TRBJ2-3; D is possibly TRBD2 (7 bases). Germline CDR1 LNHDA, CDR2 SQIVND (reference sequence). The CDR3 is 16 amino acids. The V gene lost 2 bases and the J gene lost 3 bases, with 15 bases spanning the gap. CDR3 DNA sequence: TGTGCCAGTAGTATAAGGAGGGGGGGCGGGACAGATACGCAGTATTTT. It is translated as CASSIRRGGGTDTQYF.

This clone was seen just once. The rearrangement joins TRBV18 to TRBJ2-5; a weak D match, TRBD1 (5 bases). The germline CDR1 and CDR2 sequences are KGHSH and LQKENI. The CDR3 length is 15 residues. Trimming left V 6 bases short and J 7 bases short, with 21 bases between. The CDR3 sequence: CASSLGQGSFGTQYF. The CDR3 DNA reads as TGTGCCAGCTCGCTAGGGCAGGGCAGTTTCGGGACCCAGTACTTC.

This clone was recorded a few times. The chain couples TRBV6-7 to TRBJ2-6, with D unresolved. TRBV6-7 is noted as an ORF with a role that remains uncertain. The ends were cut back, 5 bases at V and 5 bases at J, with 22 bases in the middle. CDR3 length: 18 residues. CDR3: CASSPEARLQSRANVLTF. The CDR3 bases are TGTGCCAGCAGTCCAGAGGCGCGTTTACAAAGTCGGGCCAACGTCCTGACTTTC.

The chain is built from TRBV10-2 and TRBJ2-7; perhaps TRBD1 as D (6 bases). Germline assignment: CDR1 WSHSY and CDR2 SAAADI. The CDR3 runs to 13 residues. Trimming cost V 5 bases and J 6 bases, with 14 bases left between them. This CDR3 reads CASSQSFRGEQYV. The CDR3 DNA is TGCGCCAGCAGTCAATCCTTCAGGGGCGAGCAGTACGTC.

The J gene is TRBJ2-5, the V gene TRBV5-1, with D possibly matching TRBD1 (5 bases). Germline loops: CDR1 SGHRS, CDR2 YFSETQ. V gave up 4 bases and J gave up 5 bases, with 12 bases separating them. This CDR3 region has 13 residues. The CDR3 loop reads CASSMDAGETQYF. The CDR3 nucleotides are TGCGCCAGCAGCATGGACGCAGGGGAGACCCAGTACTTC.

This chain connects TRBV7-9 to TRBJ1-2; the D gene is possibly TRBD1 (5 bases). CDR1 is SEHNR, CDR2 FQNEAQ, per germline (reference sequence). The V end was cut by 1 base, the J end by 7 bases, with 16 bases between. The CDR3 length is 15 residues. CDR3 nucleotide sequence: TGTGCCAGCAGCTTAGGTTTCGGGGGAGAGAGTGGCTACACCTTC. Residues: CASSLGFGGESGYTF.

The rearrangement joins TRBV6-1 to TRBJ1-2, with TRBD1 matching 8 bases. Unmatched junction bases numbered 8, after V lost 7 bases and J lost 7 bases. Germline lookup yields CDR1 MNHNS and CDR2 SASEGT. The CDR3 spans 13 residues. In DNA form, the CDR3 reads TGTGCCAGCATCCTAGACAGGGGTAGTGGCTACACCTTC. Translating gives CASILDRGSGYTF.